This is a list of T cell receptor beta chains from one sample in a study of T cells in Graves' hyperthyroidism and ophthalmopathy. TCRdb independently ran MiXCR on the multiplex PCR reads; one entry per CDR3 protein. The top ten hold 20% to 30% of the sample, which has approximately 100,000 distinct CDR3 sequences, less than 55% seen once. Input material: blood. The source is a man in his forties with Graves' hyperthyroidism. Both conserved end residues are part of each CDR3. The D gene is left open where the match is weak. Size tells how often a clone was seen (once, few, many) or the class of an expanded clone, and some rows leave it out.

j_gene | d_gene | len | abundance | v_gene | CDR3nt | CDR3aa
TRBJ2-1 | NA | 12 | NA | TRBV5-1 | TGCGCCAGCAGCTTGGAAGGCGTTACGCAGTTCTTC | CASSLEGVTQFF
TRBJ1-2 | TRBD1 | 14 | NA | TRBV7-9 | TGTGCCAGCAGTCAGGGGACAGGGGAGTATGGCTACACCTTC | CASSQGTGEYGYTF
TRBJ2-3 | TRBD2 | 13 | many | TRBV20-1 | TGCAGTGCTGTGCGGGGGGGCGGGGATACGCAGTATTTT | CSAVRGGGDTQYF
TRBJ1-6 | TRBD1 | 14 | NA | TRBV19 | TGTGCCAGTAGTCCGGGACAGCCGGATTCTCCCCTCCACTTT | CASSPGQPDSPLHF
TRBJ2-7 | NA | 14 | NA | TRBV19 | TGTGCCAGTAGTATTGGTCGAGACCGGGACGAGCAGTACTTC | CASSIGRDRDEQYF
TRBJ1-2 | NA | 14 | many | TRBV7-3 | TGTGCCAGCAGCTTAACGTGGCCAGCCTATGGCTACACCTTC | CASSLTWPAYGYTF
TRBJ1-5 | TRBD1 | 13 | NA | TRBV15 | TGTGCCACCAGCAGGACAGGGGATCAGCCCCAGCATTTT | CATSRTGDQPQHF
TRBJ2-1 | TRBD2 | 17 | few | TRBV7-2 | TGTGCCAGCAGTTCCCTTTTAGCGGGAGAAGGATACAATGAGCAGTTCTTC | CASSSLLAGEGYNEQFF
TRBJ2-7 | TRBD1 | 13 | NA | TRBV25-1 | TGTGCTAGCCCACCCGGGGACAGCTACGAGCAGTACTTC | CASPPGDSYEQYF
TRBJ1-2 | NA | 14 | once | TRBV7-8 | TGTGCCAGCAGCTTAGCGCGGCAGGGATTTGGCTACACCTTC | CASSLARQGFGYTF
TRBJ2-1 | TRBD2 | 15 | NA | TRBV7-2 | TGTGCCAGCAGCCCGGCGGGAGACTATTACAATGAGCAGTTCTTC | CASSPAGDYYNEQFF
TRBJ2-3 | NA | 17 | many | TRBV7-3 | TGTGCCAGCAGCCTACGATCACCGGGGCCAGATGCAGATACGCAGTATTTT | CASSLRSPGPDADTQYF
TRBJ2-3 | TRBD2 | 15 | many | TRBV9 | TGTGCCAGCAGCGTAGGGACTAGCGGAGAAGATACGCAGTATTTT | CASSVGTSGEDTQYF
TRBJ2-3 | NA | 12 | NA | TRBV29-1 | TGCAGCGTCCGTCAAAGCACAGATACGCAGTATTTT | CSVRQSTDTQYF
TRBJ2-7 | TRBD2 | 14 | many | TRBV20-1 | TGCAGTGCCCCAAATCCTAGCGGGCTATACGAGCAGTACTTC | CSAPNPSGLYEQYF
TRBJ2-6 | NA | 17 | NA | TRBV4-1 | TGCGCCAGCAGCCAAGACAGGGGGGGCTCTGGGGCCAACGTCCTGACTTTC | CASSQDRGGSGANVLTF
TRBJ2-6 | TRBD2 | 17 | many | TRBV5-1 | TGCGCCAGCAGCTTGGTCCAGGGAGGGGATGGGGCCAACGTCCTGACTTTC | CASSLVQGGDGANVLTF
TRBJ1-2 | TRBD1 | 15 | many | TRBV19 | TGTGCCAGTAGTACCGGACAGGGGGCCTACTATGGCTACACCTTC | CASSTGQGAYYGYTF
TRBJ2-7 | NA | 15 | many | TRBV2 | TGTGCCAGCCGATTTGTGATAGAAGGGGAGTACGAGCAGTACTTC | CASRFVIEGEYEQYF
TRBJ2-2 | TRBD2 | 21 | few | TRBV7-3 | TGTGCCAGCAGCTTAAACGGGGGCGTTAGCGGGGGGGCCATACAAACCGGGGAGCTGTTTTTT | CASSLNGGVSGGAIQTGELFF
TRBJ2-6 | NA | 15 | many | TRBV5-1 | TGCGCCAGCAGCTTGGGGTCGGCTGGGGCCAACGTCCTGACTTTC | CASSLGSAGANVLTF
TRBJ2-3 | NA | 13 | NA | TRBV6-2/TRBV6-3 | TGTGCCAGCAGACCCAGCAGACCAGATACGCAGTATTTT | CASRPSRPDTQYF
TRBJ2-4 | NA | 16 | many | TRBV20-1 | TGCAGTGCTACGAATACCCTTCACGGAGCCAAAAACATTCAGTACTTC | CSATNTLHGAKNIQYF
TRBJ2-1 | TRBD2 | 15 | once | TRBV7-9 | TGTGCCAGCAGCTTGGCTGCGCGGGAGCACAATGAGCAGTTCTTC | CASSLAAREHNEQFF
TRBJ1-4 | TRBD1 | 15 | NA | TRBV11-2 | TGTGCCAGCAGCTTAGTGGGGACAGCTAATGAAAAACTGTTTTTT | CASSLVGTANEKLFF
TRBJ2-2 | TRBD2 | 14 | NA | TRBV2 | TGTGCCAGCAGTAGAGCCCGGACTAGCGGGGGGCTGTTTTTT | CASSRARTSGGLFF
TRBJ2-3 | TRBD2 | 14 | NA | TRBV20-1 | TGCAGTGGACTAGCGGGACAGAGCACAGATACGCAGTATTTT | CSGLAGQSTDTQYF
TRBJ1-2 | NA | 14 | NA | TRBV20-1 | TGCAGTGCTAGGGCCAGGGAATTCGACTATGGCTACACCTTC | CSARAREFDYGYTF
TRBJ2-1 | TRBD1 | 14 | NA | TRBV10-2 | TGCGCCAGCGGAAAGAACAGGGGGTACAATGAGCAGTTCTTC | CASGKNRGYNEQFF
TRBJ1-2 | NA | 12 | many | TRBV9 | TGTGCCAGCAGCGTGGGAGGGGAAGGCTACACCTTC | CASSVGGEGYTF
TRBJ1-1 | NA | 14 | NA | TRBV20-1 | TGCAGTGCTAGGACGGGAGTTAGGGACACTGAAGCTTTCTTT | CSARTGVRDTEAFF
TRBJ2-3 | NA | 16 | many | TRBV7-3 | TGTGCCAGCAGCACAAAAGGGGGACTTTCAACAGATACGCAGTATTTT | CASSTKGGLSTDTQYF
TRBJ1-2 | NA | 14 | NA | TRBV6-5 | TGTGCCAGCAGGGGCACCCCTACGGGAGGGGGCTACACCTTC | CASRGTPTGGGYTF